The rows below give T cell receptor beta chains drawn from one sample of a study of blood T cell repertoires in COVID-19. Using immunoSEQ multiplex PCR, the repertoire was profiled, and TCRdb retains in-frame clones only, with some absent. This sample has nearly 110,000 clones; approximately 90% occur once, and the top ten carry 1% to 1.5%. Sequencing was carried out using peripheral blood. The receptors were sampled from a woman aged 30 to 39 with acute or convalescent COVID-19. Both conserved end residues are part of each CDR3. The order of the fields is V gene, D gene, J gene, clone size, CDR3 protein, CDR3 DNA. The D gene is left open where the match is weak. Clone size is not always given. Where it is, it says once, few, many or a class for expanded clones.

V: TRBV28; D: NA; J: TRBJ2-7; size: NA; CDR3: CASNFFGEQYF; DNA: TGTGCCTCCAATTTTTTCGGGGAGCAGTACTTC
V: TRBV28; D: TRBD1; J: TRBJ2-3; size: NA; CDR3: CASSPTIRDRGTDTQYF; DNA: TGTGCCAGCAGTCCAACTATCCGGGACAGGGGCACAGATACGCAGTATTTT
V: TRBV7-8; D: NA; J: TRBJ2-1; size: few; CDR3: CASSFSPAGEQFF; DNA: TGTGCCAGCAGCTTCTCACCAGCAGGTGAGCAGTTCTTC
V: TRBV4-2; D: NA; J: TRBJ2-2; size: NA; CDR3: CASSQEIVTGELFF; DNA: TGTGCCAGCAGCCAAGAAATAGTGACCGGGGAGCTGTTTTTT
V: TRBV6-2/TRBV6-3; D: NA; J: TRBJ1-5; size: NA; CDR3: CASSYFPGGADNQPQHF; DNA: TGTGCCAGCAGTTACTTCCCGGGCGGGGCCGATAATCAGCCCCAGCATTTT
V: TRBV4-2; D: TRBD1; J: TRBJ1-2; size: NA; CDR3: CASSLRAGGYGGYTF; DNA: TGTGCCAGCAGCCTTCGGGCAGGGGGCTACGGTGGCTACACCTTC
V: TRBV6-2/TRBV6-3; D: NA; J: TRBJ1-2; size: once; CDR3: CASSLFPRDTYGYTF; DNA: TGTGCCAGCAGCCTATTCCCCCGGGACACCTATGGCTACACCTTC
V: TRBV28; D: TRBD2; J: TRBJ2-1; size: NA; CDR3: CASRPGGRTTPAGWYNEQFF; DNA: TGTGCCAGCCGACCGGGGGGACGAACCACCCCTGCGGGATGGTACAATGAGCAGTTCTTC
V: TRBV25-1; D: NA; J: TRBJ2-2; size: NA; CDR3: CASSGLSGELFF; DNA: TGTGCCAGCAGTGGGCTTTCCGGGGAGCTGTTTTTT
V: TRBV20-1; D: NA; J: TRBJ1-1; size: NA; CDR3: CSASPAGGRVNTEAFF; DNA: TGCAGTGCTAGTCCTGCGGGGGGCAGGGTGAACACTGAAGCTTTCTTT
V: TRBV24-1; D: NA; J: TRBJ2-7; size: NA; CDR3: CATSGGGVDEQYF; DNA: TGTGCCACCAGTGGGGGGGGCGTCGACGAGCAGTACTTC
V: TRBV12-3/TRBV12-4; D: NA; J: TRBJ1-5; size: NA; CDR3: CASSLRGREPQHF; DNA: TGTGCCAGCAGTTTACGAGGGAGGGAGCCCCAGCATTTT
V: TRBV7-2; D: TRBD1; J: TRBJ1-2; size: NA; CDR3: CASSLMGQGAYGYTF; DNA: TGTGCCAGCAGCTTAATGGGACAGGGGGCTTATGGCTACACCTTC
V: TRBV7-3; D: TRBD2; J: TRBJ2-2; size: NA; CDR3: CASSLTTLAGDPGELFF; DNA: TGTGCCAGCAGCTTAACGACGCTAGCGGGAGACCCCGGGGAGCTGTTTTTT
V: TRBV30; D: TRBD1; J: TRBJ1-2; size: few; CDR3: CAWSQQGSGGYTF; DNA: TGTGCCTGGAGCCAACAGGGGTCGGGCGGCTACACCTTC
V: TRBV12-3/TRBV12-4; D: NA; J: TRBJ1-1; size: NA; CDR3: CASGTGVNTEAFF; DNA: TGTGCCAGCGGAACAGGTGTGAACACTGAAGCTTTCTTT
V: TRBV24-1; D: TRBD2; J: TRBJ2-3; size: once; CDR3: CATSDRLAEIFDTQYF; DNA: TGTGCCACCAGTGACCGACTAGCCGAAATCTTTGATACGCAGTATTTT
V: TRBV21-1; D: NA; J: TRBJ2-3; size: NA; CDR3: CASSNDSKRPDTQYF; DNA: TGTGCCAGCAGCAACGACTCAAAACGCCCAGATACGCAGTATTTT
V: TRBV2; D: NA; J: TRBJ1-3; size: NA; CDR3: CASSVGHWQGGSGNTIYF; DNA: TGTGCCAGCAGTGTGGGACATTGGCAGGGAGGGTCTGGAAACACCATATATTTT
V: TRBV27; D: NA; J: TRBJ1-1; size: NA; CDR3: CASSLSRETEAFF; DNA: TGTGCCAGCAGTTTATCGAGGGAGACGGAAGCTTTCTTT